This T cell receptor beta chain was recorded in a study of blood T cell repertoires in COVID-19. Libraries were prepared by immunoSEQ multiplex PCR; TCRdb keeps only in-frame clonotypes and omits some of them. The table lists about 120,000 clones, roughly nine tenths of them singletons. From germline, CDR1 is MDHEN and CDR2 SYDVKM. The CDR3 has 15 residues. Trimming shortened V by 2 bases and J by 0 bases, and 9 bases separated the two germline ends. Sequencing was done on a sample of peripheral blood. The rearrangement links TRBV28 to TRBJ2-3; TRBD2 is a possible D gene (6 bases). This clonotype originated in a human donor with active COVID-19. The donor label of this sample is uncertain. The CDR3 sequence is CASSLAGSSTDTQYF. CDR3 bases: TGTGCCAGCAGTTTAGCCGGGAGTAGCACAGATACGCAGTATTTT. Combining the CDR3 with reference TRBV28 and TRBJ2-3 gives the whole variable domain DVKVTQSSRYLVKRTGEKVFLECVQDMDHENMFWYRQDPGLGLRLIYFSYDVKMKEKGDIPEGYSVSREKKERFSLILESASTNQTSMYLCASSLAGSSTDTQYFGPGTRLTVL.